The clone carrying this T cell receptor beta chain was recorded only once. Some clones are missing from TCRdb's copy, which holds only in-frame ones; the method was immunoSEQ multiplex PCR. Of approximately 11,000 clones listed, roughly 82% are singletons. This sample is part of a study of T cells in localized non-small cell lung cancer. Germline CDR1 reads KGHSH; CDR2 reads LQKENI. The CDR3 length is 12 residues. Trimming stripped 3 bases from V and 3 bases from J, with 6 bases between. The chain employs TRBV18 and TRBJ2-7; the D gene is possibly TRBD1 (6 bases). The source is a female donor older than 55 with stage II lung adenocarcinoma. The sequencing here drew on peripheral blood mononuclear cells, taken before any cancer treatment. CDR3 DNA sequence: TGTGCCAGCTCACCGGACAGCTACGAGCAGTACTTC. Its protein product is CASSPDSYEQYF.